The T cell receptor beta chain under discussion was sequenced for a study of vaccination and CD4 T cells after COVID-19. Stated treatment: approximately nine-day PBMC culture with coronavirus spike peptide pools or control peptides (ViraFEST assay). Peptide pool stimulation in ViraFEST expanded antigen-specific T cells, whose TCRs were then sequenced. Fresh replacement IL-2 medium substituted for half the medium on days 3 and 7. Of note for this clonotype: The antigen is undetermined.

The CDR3 has 14 residues. Trimming left V 4 bases short and J 5 bases short, with 11 bases between. Per the germline V gene, CDR1 is MNHEY and CDR2 is SVGAGI. Sequence data for DNA of cultured CD4+ T cells were generated by the Oncomine TCR Beta short-read assay. TCRdb reprocessed the PCR reads with MiXCR, giving one entry per CDR3 protein. Of 20,000 to 30,000 distinct CDR3 sequences in the sample, around 50% were seen once. The rearrangement joins TRBV6-5 to TRBJ1-4, with unresolved D. The clonotype comes from a human donor who received a COVID-19 vaccine. The sequencing here drew on CD4+ T cells from blood, cultured in vitro, taken before SARS-CoV-2 vaccination. Written as DNA, the CDR3 is TGTGCCAGCAGTTTTCGGGAGACAAATGAAAAACTGTTTTTT. Protein sequence: CASSFRETNEKLFF.